Reported below is one T cell receptor (beta chain). The CDR3 contains 17 residues. Germline CDR1 and CDR2: MDHEN and SYDVKM. The input for each TCR library was approximately 3,400 ng of total RNA. Reprocessing the 5' RACE reads, TCRdb reports a single entry for every CDR3 protein and omits DNA. Recorded for this sample: hundreds of thousands of distinct CDR3 sequences. The data originate from a study of monozygotic twins with inflammatory bowel disease. The TCR comes from a human donor with ulcerative colitis or Crohn's disease, or a healthy co-twin of an affected twin (not recorded which). Sequenced: blood. The chain couples TRBV28 to TRBJ1-2; TCRdb gives TRBD1 as the D gene, but with no DNA this cannot be confirmed. The CDR3: CASSLYNLGQGARGYTF.